This TCR beta chain came from a study of siplizumab effects on memory and regulatory T cells. Here immunoSEQ multiplex PCR was the method, and the copy in TCRdb shows in-frame clones only, minus some. This sample has more than 9,500 clones; approximately 45% occur once, and the top ten carry about 40%. Regarding this clone: Its antigen remains unknown.

V was pared by 5 bases and J by 7 bases, with 21 bases between. The CDR3 is 15 amino acids. CDR1 and CDR2 from the germline V gene are LNHDA and SQIVND (reference sequence). A 37°C coculture lasting 6 to 7 days was applied to the mixed lymphocyte reaction cells. The receptor comes from a human donor in good health; the cells came from an allogeneic mixed lymphocyte reaction. Some clones in this sample may be carry-over from other donors' samples. The sequencing input was CFSE-low (dividing) CD8+ T cells sorted from an allogeneic mixed lymphocyte reaction. J is TRBJ2-7 and V is TRBV19, with D tentatively TRBD1 or TRBD2 (5 bases each). The CDR3 here is CASSPYGGLIREQYF. CDR3 sequence (DNA): TGTGCCAGTAGTCCCTATGGGGGATTGATCAGGGAGCAGTACTTC.